The 10 T cell receptor beta chains listed next were all sequenced from one sample in a study of T cells in women clearing cervical HPV infection (dated by TCRdb to 2016 to 2019). Libraries were built with the immunoSEQ multiplex PCR assay. In TCRdb, the immuneACCESS table is reduced to in-frame sequences with V and J assigned. These tables do not hold every clone; where another copy was compared, an unresolved V gene accounts for under half, and the others remain unexplained. This sample's clone table shows approximately 39,000 clones. The ten most abundant clones make up around 3.9% of the sample. Sequenced sample: blood buffy coat. The receptors derive from a woman between 18 and 69 years old with a cervical HPV16 infection that either progressed to CIN3+ or cleared (not recorded which).

Details on this clone: The read halts 3 residues ahead of the CDR3 end, with the missing end drawn from the germline J gene. The V call is TRBV7-9, the J call TRBJ1-2; unclear D gene. The CDR3 runs 15 residues. Germline V gives CDR1 SEHNR, CDR2 FQNEAQ (reference sequence). CDR3 sequence reads: CASSFTSGVSYDYTF. The part of the CDR3 DNA that was read is TGTGCCAGCAGCTTTACTAGCGGGGTCTCCTACGAC.

Notes on this clone: Read coverage stops 3 residues before the CDR3 terminus; the germline J gene supplies the remainder. V gene TRBV5-1 combines with J gene TRBJ2-5, with 8 bases fitting TRBD1. Germline V gene data show CDR1 as SGHRS and CDR2 as YFSETQ. The length of the CDR3 is 16 residues. The J segment lost 1 base and the V segment lost 4 bases, leaving 9 bases of the junction unmatched. The sequenced part of the CDR3 DNA is TGCGCCAGCAGCGGGTGGGCAGGGGGCACCCAAGAGACC. Protein: CASSGWAGGTQET. The entire CDR3 reads CASSGWAGGTQETQYF.

The CDR3 reads CASSEGFNSPLFF. CDR3 DNA (partial): TGTGCCAGCAGTGAAGGTTTTAATTCACCA. V gene TRBV6-4 combines with J gene TRBJ1-4, with no clear D. The CDR3 goes on 3 residues after the read ends, and that part is filled in from the germline J gene. CDR3 length equals 13 residues. Germline CDR1 is MRHNA and CDR2 is SNTAGT.

Concerning this clone itself: The read ends 3 residues shy of where the CDR3 ends; the end is completed using the germline J gene. The chain has TRBV14 and TRBJ1-2; D is possibly TRBD1 (5 bases). CDR1 and CDR2 from the germline V gene are SGHDN and FVKESK. The CDR3 contains 14 residues. The CDR3 region is CASSQESRVSGYTF. The sequenced part of the CDR3 DNA is TGTGCCAGCAGCCAAGAAAGCAGGGTCAGCGGC. Full variable domain (missing parts from reference TRBV14 and TRBJ1-2): EAGVTQFPSHSVIEKGQTVTLRCDPISGHDNLYWYRRVMGKEIKFLLHFVKESKQDESGMPNNRFLAERTGGTYSTLKVQPAELEDSGVYFCASSQESRVSGYTFGSGTRLTVV.

As concerns this clone: Coverage ceases 3 residues before the CDR3 finishes, and the germline J gene fills in the end. V usage is TRBV11-2 and J usage is TRBJ2-1; TRBD2 aligns across 7 bases. J was trimmed by 7 bases and V by 0 bases; bases with no gene match: 6. This CDR3 has 15 residues. The germline CDR1 and CDR2 sequences are SGHAT and FQNNGV. This CDR3 is CASSLDAGVGNEQFF. The CDR3 DNA, read in part, is TGTGCCAGCAGCTTAGATGCGGGAGTGGGGAATGAG.

Concerning this clone itself: The CDR3 is cut off 3 residues early in the read; its end comes from the germline J gene. The chain is built from TRBV19 and TRBJ2-7; D is perhaps TRBD1 (5 bases). CDR1 is LNHDA and CDR2 is SQIVND in the germline V gene (reference sequence). The V end was cut by 6 bases, the J end by 6 bases, with 12 bases between. The CDR3 has 12 amino acids. The part of the CDR3 DNA that was read is TGTGCCAGTAGGTCCAGGGAAGGCGAG. Translating it yields CASRSREGE. The whole CDR3 sequence is CASRSREGEQYF.

Note on this clone: Coverage ceases 3 residues before the CDR3 finishes, and the germline J gene fills in the end. This sequence joins TRBV5-1 and TRBJ2-7; 9 nucleotides align to TRBD2. V gave up 4 bases and J gave up 4 bases; unmatched junction bases: 9. The germline V gene has CDR1 SGHRS and CDR2 YFSETQ. The CDR3 totals 15 residues. The chain's CDR3 is CASSPTSGLVYEQYF. The sequenced CDR3 bases are TGCGCCAGCAGCCCGACTAGCGGATTGGTTTACGAG.

Points on this clone: Coverage ceases 3 residues before the CDR3 finishes, and the germline J gene fills in the end. J is TRBJ2-2 and V is TRBV5-1, with D possibly TRBD2 on 5 matching bases. The V gene lost 0 bases and the J gene lost 4 bases, with 7 bases spanning the gap. CDR3 size: 14 residues. Per the germline V gene, CDR1 is SGHRS and CDR2 is YFSETQ. The CDR3 DNA, read in part, is TGCGCCAGCAGCTTGGCCCGGGGCACCGGGGAG. Amino acid sequence: CASSLARGTGE. Given in full, the CDR3 is CASSLARGTGELFF.

Concerning this clone itself: The read terminates 3 residues ahead of where the CDR3 ends, so the germline J gene completes it. This rearrangement joins TRBV20-1 to TRBJ2-3; D is ambiguous. The germline V gene encodes CDR1 DFQATT and CDR2 SNEGSKA (reference sequence). The V gene lost 3 bases and the J gene lost 1 base, with 14 bases spanning the gap. The CDR3 is 15 amino acids. This CDR3 is CSASRAIRGTDTQYF. The covered CDR3 bases are TGCAGTGCTAGTCGTGCGATACGGGGCACAGATACG.

Comment on this clone: The CDR3 end lies 3 residues beyond the end of the read and is filled in from the germline J gene. V and J are TRBV6-1 and TRBJ2-1, with a tentative D call TRBD2 (6 bases). V was pared by 4 bases and J by 6 bases, with 13 bases between. The CDR3 loop spans 14 amino acids. Germline CDR1 MNHNS, CDR2 SASEGT. The sequenced CDR3 bases are TGTGCCAGCAGTGCTCGACTAGGTCTCAATGAG. Its translation is CASSARLGLNE. From start to end, the CDR3 is CASSARLGLNEQFF.